What follows are 6 T cell receptor beta chains derived from one specimen sequenced in a study of CD8 T cells in Susac syndrome (dated by TCRdb to about 2019). Library preparation employed the immunoSEQ multiplex PCR assay. RNA was extracted using the RNeasy kit, and roughly 0.45 to 1 microgram was reverse transcribed with random hexamers. The public reads were run again by TCRdb, first through fastp at Q25 and then through MiXCR, and only productive beta chains were kept. Identical CDR3 proteins give one entry, which carries the most common genes and DNA. This sample has roughly 190,000 distinct CDR3 sequences in its table, and approximately 93% of those were observed once. Of the sample, around 0.1% is held by the ten largest clones. Sequencing was done on a sample of CD4+ T cells from PBMCs. The source is a human donor in good health.

This chain links TRBV15 with TRBJ1-3; D possibly corresponds to TRBD1 (5 bases). V gave up 3 bases and J gave up 3 bases, with 15 bases separating them. The CDR3 consists of 16 residues. Germline V gives CDR1 LNHNV, CDR2 YYDKDF (reference sequence). For the CDR3, the DNA is TGTGCCACCAGCAGGGACCCGGGACCCCTTGGAAACACCATATATTTT. This translates into CATSRDPGPLGNTIYF.

The V and J genes are TRBV30 and TRBJ2-7, with 9 bases aligning to TRBD1. From germline, CDR1 is GTSNPN and CDR2 SVGIG (reference sequence). The junction had 9 bases not matched to a gene; V was cut back by 6 bases and J by 6 bases. This CDR3 contains 13 residues. The CDR3: CACPGQGRIEQYF. DNA for the CDR3: TGTGCCTGCCCGGGACAGGGTCGTATCGAGCAGTACTTC.

V and J are TRBV20-1 and TRBJ1-5; unclear D gene. The CDR3 spans 12 residues. The germline V and J ends were trimmed by 7 bases and 4 bases, with 11 bases remaining between them. The V gene's germline CDR1 is DFQATT and CDR2 SNEGSKA (reference sequence). CDR3 nucleotides: TGCAGTGTCAGATCCAGAAATCAGCCCCAGCATTTT. Protein: CSVRSRNQPQHF.

This clonotype was seen only once. The chain couples TRBV12-3 or TRBV12-4 to TRBJ2-5, with D perhaps matching TRBD2 (6 bases). The germline V and J ends were trimmed by 6 bases and 5 bases, with 19 bases remaining between them. The CDR3 consists of 15 residues. The CDR3 coding sequence is TGTGCCAGCAGGCCCGGCGAACTAGCCGGTGAGACCCAGTACTTC. Its translation is CASRPGELAGETQYF.

The J gene is TRBJ2-3, the V gene TRBV24-1, with D unresolved. Germline V CDR1 and CDR2: KGHDR, SFDVKD. This CDR3 region has 12 residues. The V gene lost 7 bases and the J gene lost 6 bases, with 10 bases spanning the gap. The CDR3 sequence is CATRTDDDTQYF. DNA for the CDR3: TGTGCCACCAGGACCGATGATGATACGCAGTATTTT.

The rearrangement joins TRBV7-2 to TRBJ1-2, with TRBD1 matching 8 bases. This CDR3 region has 14 residues. V shed 8 bases, J shed 4 bases, and the junction held 9 bases outside the gene matches. CDR1 is SGHTA, CDR2 FQGNSA, per germline. This CDR3 reads CASLRTGFGYGYTF. The CDR3 nucleotides read TGTGCCAGCTTACGGACAGGGTTTGGCTATGGCTACACCTTC.